The TCR beta chain described here comes from a study of blood T cell repertoires in COVID-19. Study summary: The origin of the acute and convalescent COVID-19 samples was the United States, Italy and Spain. PBMCs, B-cell-depleted T cells, or T cells provided the cDNA or gDNA that made up the material.

CDR1 is LGHDT, CDR2 YNNKEL, per germline (reference sequence). There are 16 residues in the CDR3. V dropped 0 bases and J dropped 3 bases, with 15 bases sitting between them. As handled by the study authors: Reference gene primer amplification gave nucleated cell count estimates. The repertoire was sequenced with immunoSEQ multiplex PCR; TCRdb's copy has only in-frame clones and lacks some. V and J calls and clone size come straight from that table; D and trimming were deduced from the DNA. This sample carries about 110,000 clones, around four fifths of them seen once, and the ten largest clones take 15% to 20%.

This chain connects TRBV3-1 (or the pseudogene TRBV3-2) to TRBJ2-7; D might be TRBD2 (5 bases). This clonotype was sampled from a woman in her sixties or seventies with acute or convalescent COVID-19. Sequenced input: peripheral blood. In nucleotides, the CDR3 is TGTGCCAGCAGCCAAGATCAGTATCGGGGAAACTACGAGCAGTACTTC. Protein: CASSQDQYRGNYEQYF.